A selection of T cell receptor beta chains follows, all from one sample in a study of identical twins. TCRdb reprocessed the 5' RACE reads via MiXCR and lists one record per CDR3 protein. The sample lists 350,000 or so distinct CDR3 sequences; approximately 13% were seen once. These same records also appear under a second study, on yellow fever vaccine responses in identical twins.

The material sequenced was CD8+ T cells sorted from blood. The source of these receptors is a woman aged 18-30 years in good health. The CDR3 runs from the conserved cysteine through the conserved F or W. Fields, in order: J gene, V gene, CDR3 protein.

j_call: TRBJ1-1
v_call: TRBV5-1
cdr3_aa: CASSPGHFSNTEAFF

j_call: TRBJ2-2
v_call: TRBV12-3/TRBV12-4
cdr3_aa: CASEGQGAYTGELFF

j_call: TRBJ2-3
v_call: TRBV28
cdr3_aa: CASSFWGRVPDTQYF

j_call: TRBJ1-1
v_call: TRBV7-9
cdr3_aa: CASSLGRGLNTEAFF

j_call: TRBJ1-6
v_call: TRBV27
cdr3_aa: CASSSGQLNSPLHF

j_call: TRBJ2-1
v_call: TRBV6-2/TRBV6-3
cdr3_aa: CASSYELAVYNEQFF

j_call: TRBJ2-1
v_call: TRBV20-1
cdr3_aa: CSARILGEGGIGFNEQFF

j_call: TRBJ2-5
v_call: TRBV4-1
cdr3_aa: CASSPGPGSAETQYF

j_call: TRBJ1-2
v_call: TRBV5-1
cdr3_aa: CASSLASKPGNYGYTF

j_call: TRBJ2-1
v_call: TRBV11-2
cdr3_aa: CASSLDAGDSYNEQFF

j_call: TRBJ2-7
v_call: TRBV5-6
cdr3_aa: CASTPQGAPNEQYF

j_call: TRBJ1-4
v_call: TRBV7-8
cdr3_aa: CASSLAFEKLFF

j_call: TRBJ2-2
v_call: TRBV27
cdr3_aa: CASSLEVPNTGELFF

j_call: TRBJ2-3
v_call: TRBV6-4
cdr3_aa: CASSPTGPTDTQYF

j_call: TRBJ2-1
v_call: TRBV2
cdr3_aa: CASKQDRVVYNEQFF

j_call: TRBJ2-1
v_call: TRBV4-1
cdr3_aa: CASSHLPMGNEQFF

j_call: TRBJ2-1
v_call: TRBV28
cdr3_aa: CASSFSLAGLYNEQFF

j_call: TRBJ2-7
v_call: TRBV6-5
cdr3_aa: CASSYSGVSKYEQYF

j_call: TRBJ2-1
v_call: TRBV7-6
cdr3_aa: CASSSKIGQGLNEQFF

j_call: TRBJ2-5
v_call: TRBV7-9
cdr3_aa: CASRGLAGGPETQYF

j_call: TRBJ2-1
v_call: TRBV27
cdr3_aa: CASSLYSGLTHTDEQFF

j_call: TRBJ2-1
v_call: TRBV7-2
cdr3_aa: CASSNPSGRSSYNEQFF

j_call: TRBJ2-4
v_call: TRBV5-1
cdr3_aa: CASSPTSGRTPGSNIQYF

j_call: TRBJ1-1
v_call: TRBV29-1
cdr3_aa: CSVPPGLNTEAFF

j_call: TRBJ2-3
v_call: TRBV5-5
cdr3_aa: CASTPKVRGLGDTQYF

j_call: TRBJ2-3
v_call: TRBV15
cdr3_aa: CATSRGTGTTTDTQYF

j_call: TRBJ2-5
v_call: TRBV2
cdr3_aa: CASKELYQETQYF

j_call: TRBJ2-5
v_call: TRBV7-9
cdr3_aa: CASSQVGLQETQYF

j_call: TRBJ1-1
v_call: TRBV27
cdr3_aa: CASSSRRENTEAFF

j_call: TRBJ1-1
v_call: TRBV3-1
cdr3_aa: CASSRYRVTEAFF

j_call: TRBJ2-1
v_call: TRBV2
cdr3_aa: CASMILAGYNEQFF

j_call: TRBJ2-7
v_call: TRBV5-1
cdr3_aa: CASSPGNAAYEQYF

j_call: TRBJ2-7
v_call: TRBV2
cdr3_aa: CASSEGASVSYEQYF